The 4 T cell receptor beta chains given below trace back to one sample, sequenced in a study of graft-versus-host responses after intestinal transplantation. The table came from immunoSEQ multiplex PCR; TCRdb's copy has only in-frame clones and leaves some out. Among about 10,000 clones listed, around 93% were seen once. Sequences were derived from PBMCs, sampled 40 to 45 days after intestinal transplantation. The receptors were gathered from a human patient who received an intestinal transplant, so some T cells may come from the graft donor.

The gene calls are TRBV9 and TRBJ1-2; no definite D call. Trimming stripped 3 bases from V and 7 bases from J, with 10 bases between. The CDR3 consists of 12 residues. Germline CDR1 reads SGDLS; CDR2 reads YYNGEE. The CDR3 loop reads CASSGAEGGYTF. CDR3 bases: TGTGCCAGCAGCGGGGCCGAGGGTGGCTACACCTTC.

This clone was seen a few times. The rearrangement joins TRBV7-9 to TRBJ1-2; D is unclear. V lost 5 bases to trimming and J lost 8 bases, with 15 bases between them. CDR1 SEHNR and CDR2 FQNEAQ come from the germline V gene (reference sequence). The CDR3 spans 13 residues. CDR3 bases: TGTGCCAGCAGCCAGGACGGAATTGGAGGCTACACCTTC. Protein product: CASSQDGIGGYTF.

The chain combines TRBV6-5 with TRBJ1-1; tentative D call: TRBD1 (5 bases). This CDR3 has 13 amino acids. The V gene's germline CDR1 is MNHEY and CDR2 SVGAGI. V lost 2 bases, J lost 3 bases, and 7 bases lay in between. This CDR3 is CASSYVQDTEAFF. CDR3 sequence (DNA): TGTGCCAGCAGTTACGTACAGGACACTGAAGCTTTCTTT.

This sequence joins TRBV27 and TRBJ1-5, with D perhaps TRBD1 (5 bases). V was cut by 2 bases and J by 5 bases, with 10 bases left in between. CDR1 is MNHEY, CDR2 SMNVEV, per germline (reference sequence). The CDR3 extends over 14 amino acids. The CDR3 region is CASSLQGPHQPQHF. The CDR3 DNA reads as TGTGCCAGCAGTTTACAGGGTCCCCATCAGCCCCAGCATTTT.